Given below is one T cell receptor beta chain in context. Its target is unknown. Primed by a sample-barcoded 5' primer and a J-beta primer mix, a second PCR proceeded for 7 to 11 cycles. TCRdb re-analysed the 5' RACE reads in MiXCR, keeping a single row per CDR3 protein. Among fewer than 700,000 distinct CDR3 sequences listed, approximately 40% were seen once. The data derive from a study of blood T cells in healthy people across ages. Study results and limitations: The authors considered diversity estimates from one million T cells to be underestimates. When set beside aged donors, long-lived donors presented more naive CD4+ cells and higher diversity.

The donors, healthy Caucasians from Russia, were aged roughly 6 to 90. A minimum of 5.5 micrograms of total RNA was extracted per sample. The CDR3 is 13 amino acids. The germline V and J ends were trimmed by 5 bases and 5 bases, with 10 bases remaining between them. Germline CDR1 is SGHTA and CDR2 is FQGNSA. The material sequenced was blood. This chain links TRBV7-2 with TRBJ2-1, with TRBD1 as a possible D gene (5 bases). This TCR was sampled from a man older than 75 in good health. The CDR3, as DNA: TGTGCCAGCAGCACAGGACCCAACAATGAGCAGTTCTTC. Encoded protein: CASSTGPNNEQFF.